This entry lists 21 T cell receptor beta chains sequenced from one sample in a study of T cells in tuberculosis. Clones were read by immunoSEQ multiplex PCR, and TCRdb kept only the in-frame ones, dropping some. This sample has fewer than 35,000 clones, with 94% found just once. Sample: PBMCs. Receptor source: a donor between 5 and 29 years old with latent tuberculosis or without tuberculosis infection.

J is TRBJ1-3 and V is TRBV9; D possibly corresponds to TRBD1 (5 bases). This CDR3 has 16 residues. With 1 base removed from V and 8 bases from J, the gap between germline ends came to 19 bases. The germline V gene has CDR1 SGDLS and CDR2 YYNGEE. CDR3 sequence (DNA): TGTGCCAGCAGCGTAAAAACGGGACTCTCTGGGGACACCATATATTTT. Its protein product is CASSVKTGLSGDTIYF.

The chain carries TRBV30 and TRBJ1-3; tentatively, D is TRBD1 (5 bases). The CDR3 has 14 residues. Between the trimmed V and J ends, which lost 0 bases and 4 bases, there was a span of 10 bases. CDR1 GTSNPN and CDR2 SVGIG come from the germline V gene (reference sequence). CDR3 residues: CAWSVRQKGNTIYF. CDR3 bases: TGTGCCTGGAGTGTACGACAGAAAGGAAACACCATATATTTT.

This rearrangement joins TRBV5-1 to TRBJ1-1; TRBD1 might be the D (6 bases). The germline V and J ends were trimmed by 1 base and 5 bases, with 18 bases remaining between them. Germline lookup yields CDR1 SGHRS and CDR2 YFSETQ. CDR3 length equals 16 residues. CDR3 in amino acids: CASSLSGGLSETEAFF. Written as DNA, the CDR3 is TGCGCCAGCAGCTTGTCGGGGGGCCTATCTGAAACTGAAGCTTTCTTT.

In nucleotides, the CDR3 is TGCGCCAGCAGCCCCGGGACTAGCGACTCCTACGAGCAGTACTTC. Residues: CASSPGTSDSYEQYF. J is TRBJ2-7 and V is TRBV5-1; 10 bases fit TRBD2. Trimming removed 4 bases from V and 0 bases from J; junction bases left unmatched: 4. Per germline, CDR1 SGHRS and CDR2 YFSETQ. The CDR3 has 15 residues.

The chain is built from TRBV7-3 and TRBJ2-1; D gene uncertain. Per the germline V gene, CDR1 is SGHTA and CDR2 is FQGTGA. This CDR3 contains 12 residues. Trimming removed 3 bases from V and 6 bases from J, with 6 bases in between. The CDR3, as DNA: TGTGCCAGCAGCTTGGGCAGCAATGAGCAGTTCTTC. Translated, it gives CASSLGSNEQFF.

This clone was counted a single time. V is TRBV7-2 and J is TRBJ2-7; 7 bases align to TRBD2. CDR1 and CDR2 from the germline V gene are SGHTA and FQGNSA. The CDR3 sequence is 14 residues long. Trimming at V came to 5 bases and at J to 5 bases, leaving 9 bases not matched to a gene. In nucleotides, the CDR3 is TGTGCCAGCAGCCTCTCCGGGGGGAGCAACGAGCAGTACTTC. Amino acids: CASSLSGGSNEQYF.

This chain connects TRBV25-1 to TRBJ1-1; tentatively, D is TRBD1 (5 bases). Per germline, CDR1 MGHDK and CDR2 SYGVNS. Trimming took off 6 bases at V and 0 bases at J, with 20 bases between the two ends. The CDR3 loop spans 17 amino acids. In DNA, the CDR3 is TGTGCCAGCAGCTCCTGGGGAGGGGCCCCCTTGAACACTGAAGCTTTCTTT. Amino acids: CASSSWGGAPLNTEAFF.

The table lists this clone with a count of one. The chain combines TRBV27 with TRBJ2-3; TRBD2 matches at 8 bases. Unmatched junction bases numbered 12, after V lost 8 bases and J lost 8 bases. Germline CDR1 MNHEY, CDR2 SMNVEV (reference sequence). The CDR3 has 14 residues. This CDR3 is CASGLSGKGSTQYF. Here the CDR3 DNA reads TGTGCCAGCGGACTTAGCGGGAAAGGTTCTACGCAGTATTTT.

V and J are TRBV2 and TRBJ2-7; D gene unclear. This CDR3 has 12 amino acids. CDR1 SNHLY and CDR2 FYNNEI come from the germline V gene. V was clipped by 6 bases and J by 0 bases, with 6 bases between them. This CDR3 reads CASRRDSYEQYF. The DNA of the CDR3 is TGTGCCAGCAGGAGAGACTCCTACGAGCAGTACTTC.

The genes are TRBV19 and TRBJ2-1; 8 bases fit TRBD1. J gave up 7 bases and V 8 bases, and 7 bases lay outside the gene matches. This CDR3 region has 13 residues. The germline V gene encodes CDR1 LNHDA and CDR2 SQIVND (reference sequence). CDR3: CASHGQGVNEQFF. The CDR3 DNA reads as TGTGCCAGTCACGGACAGGGAGTAAATGAGCAGTTCTTC.

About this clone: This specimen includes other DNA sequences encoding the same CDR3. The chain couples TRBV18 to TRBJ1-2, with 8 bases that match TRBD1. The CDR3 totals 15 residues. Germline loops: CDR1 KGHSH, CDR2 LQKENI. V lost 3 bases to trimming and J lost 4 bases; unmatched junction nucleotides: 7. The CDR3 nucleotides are TGTGCCAGCTCACCCAGGGCAGGGGGCACCTATGGCTACACCTTC. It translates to CASSPRAGGTYGYTF.

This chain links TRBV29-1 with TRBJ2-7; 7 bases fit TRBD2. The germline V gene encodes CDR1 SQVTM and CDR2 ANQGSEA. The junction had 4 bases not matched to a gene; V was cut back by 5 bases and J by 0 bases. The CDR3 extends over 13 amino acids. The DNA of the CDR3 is TGCAGCGTTATGCCGGGAGGCTCCTACGAGCAGTACTTC. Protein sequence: CSVMPGGSYEQYF.

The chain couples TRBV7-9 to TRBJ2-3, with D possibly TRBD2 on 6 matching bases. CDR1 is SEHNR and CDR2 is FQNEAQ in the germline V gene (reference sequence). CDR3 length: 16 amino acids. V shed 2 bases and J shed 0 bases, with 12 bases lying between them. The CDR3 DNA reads TGTGCCAGCAGCTTACGTCGCCGGGGGAGCACAGATACGCAGTATTTT. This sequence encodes CASSLRRRGSTDTQYF.

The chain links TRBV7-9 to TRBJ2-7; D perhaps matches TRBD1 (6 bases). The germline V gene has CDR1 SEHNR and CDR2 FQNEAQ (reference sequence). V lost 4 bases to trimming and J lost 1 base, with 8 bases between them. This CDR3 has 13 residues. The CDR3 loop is CASSSDSSYEQYF. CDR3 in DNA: TGTGCCAGCAGCTCGGACAGTTCCTACGAGCAGTACTTC. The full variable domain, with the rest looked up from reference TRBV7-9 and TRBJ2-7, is DTGVSQNPRHKITKRGQNVTFRCDPISEHNRLYWYRQTLGQGPEFLTYFQNEAQLEKSRLLSDRFSAERPKGSFSTLEIQRTEQGDSAMYLCASSSDSSYEQYFGPGTRLTVT.

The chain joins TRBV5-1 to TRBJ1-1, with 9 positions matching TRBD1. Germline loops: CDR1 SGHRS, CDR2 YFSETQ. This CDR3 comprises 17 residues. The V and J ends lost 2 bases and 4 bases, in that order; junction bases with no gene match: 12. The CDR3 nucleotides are TGCGCCAGCAGCTTCGGGACAGGGAACCGCTGGGGCACTGAAGCTTTCTTT. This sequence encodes CASSFGTGNRWGTEAFF.

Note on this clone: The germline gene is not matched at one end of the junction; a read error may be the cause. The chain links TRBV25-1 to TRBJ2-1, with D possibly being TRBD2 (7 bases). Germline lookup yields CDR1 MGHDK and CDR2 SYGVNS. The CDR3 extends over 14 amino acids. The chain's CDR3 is CASSKLAGDKEQFF. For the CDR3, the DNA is TGTGCCAGCAGTAAGTTGGCGGGGGACAAAGAGCAGTTCTTC.

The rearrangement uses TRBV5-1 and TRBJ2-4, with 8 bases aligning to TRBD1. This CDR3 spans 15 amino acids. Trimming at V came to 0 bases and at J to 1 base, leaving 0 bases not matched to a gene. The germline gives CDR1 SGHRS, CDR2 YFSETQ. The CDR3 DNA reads TGCGCCAGCAGCTTGGGGACAGGGGCCAAAAACATTCAGTACTTC. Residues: CASSLGTGAKNIQYF.

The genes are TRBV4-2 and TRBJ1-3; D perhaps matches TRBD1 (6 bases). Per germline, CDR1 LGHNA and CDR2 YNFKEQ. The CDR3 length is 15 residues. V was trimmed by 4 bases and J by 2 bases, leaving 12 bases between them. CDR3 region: CASSPTRQAGNTIYF. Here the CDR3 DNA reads TGTGCCAGCAGCCCTACCAGACAGGCTGGAAACACCATATATTTT.

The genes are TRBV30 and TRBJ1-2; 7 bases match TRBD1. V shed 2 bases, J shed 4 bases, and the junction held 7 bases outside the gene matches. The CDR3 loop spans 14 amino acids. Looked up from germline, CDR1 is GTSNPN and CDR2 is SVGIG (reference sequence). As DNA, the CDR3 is TGTGCCTGGAGTATGACCCGGGACAGCTATGGCTACACCTTC. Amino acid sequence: CAWSMTRDSYGYTF.

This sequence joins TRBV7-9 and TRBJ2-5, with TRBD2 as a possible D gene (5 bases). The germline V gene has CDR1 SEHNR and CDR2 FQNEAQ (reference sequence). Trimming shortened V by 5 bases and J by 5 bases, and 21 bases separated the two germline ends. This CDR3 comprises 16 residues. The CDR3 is CASSHFEDLVFETQYF. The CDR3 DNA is TGTGCCAGCAGCCACTTCGAGGACTTGGTATTTGAGACCCAGTACTTC.

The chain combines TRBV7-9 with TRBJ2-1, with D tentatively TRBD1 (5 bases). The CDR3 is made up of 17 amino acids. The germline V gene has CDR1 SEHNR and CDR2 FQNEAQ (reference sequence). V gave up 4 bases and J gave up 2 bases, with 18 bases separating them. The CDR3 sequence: CASSSHLRGWTYNEQFF. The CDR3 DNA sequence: TGTGCCAGCAGCTCCCACCTTAGGGGCTGGACCTACAATGAGCAGTTCTTC.